This T cell receptor beta chain was retrieved from a study of T cells in narcolepsy. General observations from the study: Blood of same and different patients, but not healthy controls, reportedly held recurring autoreactive clonotypes. In some patient and control memory CD4+ samples, autoreactive clones were absent.

Sequenced by immunoSEQ multiplex PCR; TCRdb stores in-frame clones only, minus some. The sample contains fewer than 15,000 clones, less than 90% of which appear only once. Per the germline V gene, CDR1 is SGHRS and CDR2 is YFSETQ. V lost 0 bases and J lost 4, with 10 bases in between. This CDR3 region has 15 residues. Concerning this clone: The antigen remains unidentified.

The sample was CD45RA- memory CD4+ T cells from PBMCs. The origin of this receptor is a human donor with narcolepsy. V and J are TRBV5-1 and TRBJ2-2; TRBD2 is a possible D gene (5 bases). CDR3 loop: CASSLETISTGELFF. CDR3 sequence (DNA): TGCGCCAGCAGCTTGGAGACTATATCCACCGGGGAGCTGTTTTTT.